The 30 T cell receptor beta chains listed next were all sequenced from one sample in a study of blood T cell repertoires in COVID-19. This table comes from immunoSEQ multiplex PCR, and its TCRdb copy is limited to in-frame clones, with some not included. The sample includes around 19,000 clones, about 87% of them seen just once. Sequencing used peripheral blood. Every receptor here comes from a human donor in a cohort sampled during active COVID-19.

The chain employs TRBV5-4 and TRBJ2-3; unclear D gene. There are 15 residues in the CDR3. Per germline, CDR1 SGHNT and CDR2 YYREEE (reference sequence). Trimming cost V 4 bases and J 0 bases, with 12 bases left between them. CDR3 in DNA: TGTGCCAGCAGCCTACCTGGTGCCAGCACAGATACGCAGTATTTT. Its translation is CASSLPGASTDTQYF.

The chain couples TRBV3-1 (or the pseudogene TRBV3-2) to TRBJ1-2; TRBD1 aligns across 8 bases. Germline V gene data show CDR1 as LGHDT and CDR2 as YNNKEL (reference sequence). J was trimmed by 3 bases and V by 0 bases; bases with no gene match: 6. The CDR3 has 16 residues. The CDR3 DNA reads as TGTGCCAGCAGCCAAGACCCGGCAGGGGGCCACTATGGCTACACCTTC. It yields the protein CASSQDPAGGHYGYTF.

The chain links TRBV19 to TRBJ2-5; 8 bases are a match to TRBD2. V trimming: 4 bases; J trimming: 3 bases; junction bases outside the gene matches: 10. Germline loops: CDR1 LNHDA, CDR2 SQIVND (reference sequence). The CDR3 covers 16 residues. The CDR3 protein is CASSTTAGLVEETQYF. The CDR3 DNA reads as TGTGCCAGTAGTACGACAGCGGGACTAGTCGAAGAGACCCAGTACTTC.

This chain uses TRBV7-9 with TRBJ2-7; 9 bases fit TRBD1. The germline CDR1 and CDR2 sequences are SEHNR and FQNEAQ (reference sequence). This CDR3 has 15 residues. With 5 bases clipped from V and 6 bases from J, the junction kept 11 bases outside the gene matches. CDR3 nucleotide sequence: TGTGCCAGCAGCGCCTTGCCGGGACAGGGTACCGAGCAGTACTTC. Its translation is CASSALPGQGTEQYF.

The gene calls are TRBV5-6 and TRBJ1-2, with 10 bases lining up with TRBD1. CDR3 length: 15 residues. Germline V lookup: CDR1 SGHDT, CDR2 YYEEEE. J lost 9 bases, V lost 2 bases, and 10 bases had no gene match. The CDR3 spells CASSFTGTGAARYTF. CDR3 sequence (DNA): TGTGCCAGCAGCTTTACCGGGACAGGGGCGGCTCGCTACACCTTC. Based on the CDR3 plus reference TRBV5-6 and TRBJ1-2, the full variable domain is DAGVTQSPTHLIKTRGQQVTLRCSPKSGHDTVSWYQQALGQGPQFIFQYYEEEERQRGNFPDRFSGHQFPNYSSELNVNALLLGDSALYLCASSFTGTGAARYTFGSGTRLTVV.

This clone was recorded once. V gene TRBV27 combines with J gene TRBJ2-1; D gene uncertain. Germline CDR1 MNHEY, CDR2 SMNVEV (reference sequence). Trimming left V 1 base short and J 4 bases short, with 5 bases between. The CDR3 has 13 residues. This CDR3 reads CASSLLEYNEQFF. CDR3 sequence (DNA): TGTGCCAGCAGTTTATTAGAGTACAATGAGCAGTTCTTC.

The CDR3 here is CASSFAVSGTYEQYF. In nucleotides, the CDR3 is TGTGCCAGCAGCTTCGCGGTCAGCGGGACATACGAGCAGTACTTC. The V gene is TRBV5-6, the J gene TRBJ2-7, with D perhaps matching TRBD2 (7 bases). Germline V lookup: CDR1 SGHDT, CDR2 YYEEEE. Trimming stripped 2 bases from V and 4 bases from J, with 16 bases between. The CDR3 runs to 15 residues.

The chain uses TRBV6-2 or TRBV6-3 and TRBJ1-2; 7 bases align to TRBD1. In germline, CDR1 is MNHEY, CDR2 SVGEGT. The CDR3 extends over 15 amino acids. Unmatched junction bases numbered 7, after V lost 2 bases and J lost 4 bases. This chain's CDR3 is CASSYGGTAFYGYTF. Here the CDR3 DNA reads TGTGCCAGCAGTTACGGGGGGACAGCCTTCTATGGCTACACCTTC.

The chain combines TRBV28 with TRBJ1-5; 9 bases line up with TRBD1. The CDR3 has 15 amino acids. Trimming removed 6 bases from V and 9 bases from J; junction bases left unmatched: 12. Germline V CDR1 and CDR2: MDHEN, SYDVKM. CDR3 in amino acids: CASSRQTGGWPPQHF. The CDR3 DNA sequence: TGTGCCAGCAGCCGTCAAACAGGGGGCTGGCCGCCCCAGCATTTT. Looking up the rest from reference TRBV28 and TRBJ1-5 gives the full variable domain: DVKVTQSSRYLVKRTGEKVFLECVQDMDHENMFWYRQDPGLGLRLIYFSYDVKMKEKGDIPEGYSVSREKKERFSLILESASTNQTSMYLCASSRQTGGWPPQHFGDGTRLSIL.

The chain combines TRBV10-3 with TRBJ2-5, with 11 bases matching TRBD2. The CDR3 consists of 15 residues. Germline assignment: CDR1 ENHRY and CDR2 SYGVKD. The trim removed 8 bases at V and 1 base at J, leaving 6 bases unmatched. CDR3 residues: CAIRGTSGAQETQYF. The DNA for the CDR3 is TGTGCCATCCGCGGGACTAGCGGCGCCCAAGAGACCCAGTACTTC.

V and J are TRBV28 and TRBJ1-4, with 9 nucleotides matching TRBD1. The trim removed 6 bases at V and 8 bases at J, leaving 7 bases unmatched. The CDR3 spans 14 residues. Germline assignment: CDR1 MDHEN and CDR2 SYDVKM. CDR3 bases: TGTGCCAGCAGCCGGGGACAGGGTGACGAAAAACTGTTTTTT. Its protein product is CASSRGQGDEKLFF.

The chain joins TRBV7-9 to TRBJ1-5; no clear D. The V and J ends lost 4 bases and 9 bases respectively, with 13 bases between them. The CDR3 runs 13 residues. Germline V lookup: CDR1 SEHNR, CDR2 FQNEAQ (reference sequence). The CDR3 loop reads CASSSTVVGPQHF. DNA of the CDR3: TGTGCCAGCAGCTCTACAGTGGTTGGGCCCCAGCATTTT.

This chain uses TRBV5-1 with TRBJ2-5; 7 bases are shared with TRBD2. The CDR3 runs 14 residues. Germline values: CDR1 SGHRS, CDR2 YFSETQ. Trimming took 0 bases from V and 5 from J; bases not matched to a gene: 4. CDR3 sequence reads: CASSLVAGEETQYF. Here the CDR3 DNA reads TGCGCCAGCAGCTTGGTCGCGGGGGAGGAGACCCAGTACTTC.

V usage is TRBV29-1 and J usage is TRBJ2-1; tentatively, D is TRBD2 (6 bases). The CDR3 loop spans 16 amino acids. Trimming cost V 7 bases and J 0 bases, with 19 bases left between them. CDR1 is SQVTM and CDR2 is ANQGSEA in the germline V gene. As DNA, the CDR3 is TGCAGCGCTCCGGTTCCTAGCGCGAGCTCCTACAATGAGCAGTTCTTC. This translates into CSAPVPSASSYNEQFF.

CDR3 sequence reads: CASSPRGSGELFF. CDR3 DNA: TGTGCCAGCAGCCCCAGGGGGTCCGGGGAGCTGTTTTTT. The chain joins TRBV3-1 (or the pseudogene TRBV3-2) to TRBJ2-2, with 7 bases lining up with TRBD1. V dropped 4 bases and J dropped 6; count of bases not matched to a gene: 2. In germline, CDR1 is LGHDT, CDR2 YNNKEL (reference sequence). This CDR3 has 13 amino acids.

V and J are TRBV7-2 and TRBJ2-3; TRBD2 matches 11 bases. The CDR3 is 15 amino acids. Germline CDR1 reads SGHTA; CDR2 reads FQGNSA. The junction had 1 base not matched to a gene; V was cut back by 1 base and J by 4 bases. The CDR3 protein is CASSLGSGRADTQYF. The DNA for the CDR3 is TGTGCCAGCAGCTTAGGTAGCGGGAGGGCAGATACGCAGTATTTT.

The rearrangement uses TRBV28 and TRBJ2-7, with 9 nucleotides matching TRBD1. The CDR3 has 15 residues. Germline V gene sequence: CDR1 MDHEN, CDR2 SYDVKM. V trimming: 2 bases; J trimming: 5 bases; junction bases outside the gene matches: 7. CDR3 sequence: CASSLTGDRDNEQYF. The CDR3 DNA sequence: TGTGCCAGCAGTTTAACGGGGGACAGGGACAACGAGCAGTACTTC.

This chain links TRBV27 with TRBJ2-7; 7 bases fit TRBD1. Germline-derived CDR1 and CDR2 are MNHEY and SMNVEV (reference sequence). The CDR3 sequence is 14 residues long. Unmatched junction bases numbered 9, after V lost 6 bases and J lost 4 bases. The CDR3 DNA reads as TGTGCCAGCAGCAGGGGGTCGGTGGGGTACGAGCAGTACTTC. Amino acid sequence: CASSRGSVGYEQYF.

This sequence joins TRBV5-1 and TRBJ2-6, with 7 positions matching TRBD1. The V gene end was trimmed by 4 bases and the J gene end by 2 bases; junction bases not matched to a gene: 12. The CDR3 is 18 amino acids. Per the germline V gene, CDR1 is SGHRS and CDR2 is YFSETQ. This CDR3 reads CASSVGQLDRTGANVLTF. The CDR3 DNA reads as TGCGCCAGCAGCGTGGGACAGTTGGACCGTACTGGGGCCAACGTCCTGACTTTC.

This chain uses TRBV5-6 with TRBJ2-1; 7 bases line up with TRBD2. The CDR3 sequence is 13 residues long. The V gene end was trimmed by 4 bases and the J gene end by 6 bases; junction bases not matched to a gene: 4. Germline assignment: CDR1 SGHDT and CDR2 YYEEEE. The CDR3 DNA reads TGTGCCAGCAGCGGGGGACTACTCAATGAGCAGTTCTTC. Protein: CASSGGLLNEQFF.

The chain joins TRBV19 to TRBJ1-1; D gene unclear. V lost 3 bases, J lost 3 bases, and 2 bases lay in between. The CDR3 length is 11 residues. The germline V gene has CDR1 LNHDA and CDR2 SQIVND (reference sequence). The chain's CDR3 is CASSIYTEAFF. Here the CDR3 DNA reads TGTGCCAGTAGTATCTACACTGAAGCTTTCTTT.

This clone was picked up a small number of times. This chain uses TRBV18 with TRBJ1-1, with D perhaps matching TRBD1 (5 bases). V was cut by 6 bases and J by 5 bases, with 16 bases left in between. This CDR3 is built from 14 residues. Germline V gene lookup returns CDR1 KGHSH and CDR2 LQKENI. CDR3 sequence: CASSLDSFWTEAFF. CDR3 bases: TGTGCCAGCTCCCTCGACAGTTTTTGGACTGAAGCTTTCTTT.

V usage is TRBV9 and J usage is TRBJ2-3; TRBD1 aligns across 10 bases. J gave up 6 bases and V 4 bases, and 11 bases lay outside the gene matches. Germline-derived CDR1 and CDR2 are SGDLS and YYNGEE. This CDR3 spans 16 amino acids. The CDR3 DNA sequence: TGTGCCAGCAGCACCAACCGGGACAGGGGTGGCGATACGCAGTATTTT. This sequence encodes CASSTNRDRGGDTQYF.

The chain links TRBV19 to TRBJ2-6; D might be TRBD1 (6 bases). Germline assignment: CDR1 LNHDA and CDR2 SQIVND (reference sequence). V was trimmed by 3 bases and J by 0 bases, leaving 9 bases between them. The CDR3 extends over 16 amino acids. The CDR3 loop reads CASSIDRSSGANVLTF. The CDR3 coding sequence is TGTGCCAGTAGTATTGACAGGAGCTCTGGGGCCAACGTCCTGACTTTC. Together with reference TRBV19 and TRBJ2-6, the CDR3 gives the full variable domain: DGGITQSPKYLFRKEGQNVTLSCEQNLNHDAMYWYRQDPGQGLRLIYYSQIVNDFQKGDIAEGYSVSREKKESFPLTVTSAQKNPTAFYLCASSIDRSSGANVLTFGAGSRLTVL.

The chain uses TRBV4-1 and TRBJ1-3; D unresolved. This CDR3 spans 18 amino acids. Trimming cost V 0 bases and J 1 base, with 16 bases left between them. Germline V gene data show CDR1 as MGHRA and CDR2 as YSYEKL. CDR3 in DNA: TGCGCCAGCAGCCAAGATTGGGCTTTTCCCGGATCTGGAAACACCATATATTTT. It encodes CASSQDWAFPGSGNTIYF.

This rearrangement joins TRBV25-1 to TRBJ2-7, with 8 bases aligning to TRBD1. This CDR3 region has 13 residues. Per the germline V gene, CDR1 is MGHDK and CDR2 is SYGVNS. The junction had 4 bases not matched to a gene; V was cut back by 7 bases and J by 2 bases. The CDR3 sequence: CASKGQVTYEQYF. As DNA, the CDR3 is TGTGCCAGCAAGGGACAGGTGACCTACGAGCAGTACTTC.

CDR3 amino acids: CASSYTGDDTQYF. The CDR3 DNA follows: TGTGCCAGCAGCTACACAGGGGACGATACGCAGTATTTT. The rearrangement links TRBV7-3 to TRBJ2-3; TRBD1 matches at 7 bases. The CDR3 is 13 residues long. V lost 4 bases and J lost 6; bases outside the gene matches: 4. Germline V gives CDR1 SGHTA, CDR2 FQGTGA.

This rearrangement joins TRBV28 to TRBJ2-7; TRBD2 matches at 10 bases. The V and J ends lost 2 bases and 6 bases, in that order; junction bases with no gene match: 7. The CDR3 is made up of 15 amino acids. Germline loops: CDR1 MDHEN, CDR2 SYDVKM. CDR3 sequence: CASSLILGLASEQYF. In nucleotides, the CDR3 is TGTGCCAGCAGTTTAATATTGGGACTAGCGTCCGAGCAGTACTTC.

In DNA, the CDR3 is TGTGCCAGCAGCCCCCACGGGGGAACCTACAATGAGCAGTTCTTC. This translates into CASSPHGGTYNEQFF. J is TRBJ2-1 and V is TRBV7-9; D is perhaps TRBD2 (6 bases). The germline gives CDR1 SEHNR, CDR2 FQNEAQ (reference sequence). The CDR3 length is 15 residues. V was clipped by 5 bases and J by 2 bases, with 13 bases between them. Combining the CDR3 with reference TRBV7-9 and TRBJ2-1 gives the whole variable domain DTGVSQNPRHKITKRGQNVTFRCDPISEHNRLYWYRQTLGQGPEFLTYFQNEAQLEKSRLLSDRFSAERPKGSFSTLEIQRTEQGDSAMYLCASSPHGGTYNEQFFGPGTRLTVL.

The chain recombines TRBV7-9 with TRBJ2-1, with 7 bases lining up with TRBD1. J was trimmed by 6 bases and V by 5 bases; bases with no gene match: 10. Germline V gives CDR1 SEHNR, CDR2 FQNEAQ (reference sequence). This CDR3 has 15 amino acids. The CDR3 DNA follows: TGTGCCAGCAGCGACGACAGGGCCCGTCGCAATGAGCAGTTCTTC. Amino acids: CASSDDRARRNEQFF.